This T cell receptor beta chain was retrieved from a study of cytomegalovirus exposure and HLA in healthy donors. PCR involved 60 Vbeta and 13 Jbeta primers. Here immunoSEQ multiplex PCR was the method, and the copy in TCRdb shows in-frame clones only, minus some. The repertoire holds about 140,000 clones, with just under 85% as singletons. This CDR3 is built from 14 residues. V shed 5 bases and J 11 bases; nucleotides not matched to a gene: 14. Germline V gives CDR1 MNHEY, CDR2 SVGAGI. The clonotype originates from a man under 40 in good health and CMV-seropositive. The V call is TRBV6-5, the J call TRBJ1-1, with 7 bases fitting TRBD1. The source material was PBMCs. The CDR3 is CASSVDPQGMGAFF. CDR3 bases: TGTGCCAGCAGTGTGGACCCACAGGGGATGGGGGCTTTCTTT.